These 31 T cell receptor beta chains came from one sample sequenced in a study of blood T cell repertoires in COVID-19. TCRdb keeps only in-frame clones here, not all; method: immunoSEQ multiplex PCR. The sample includes about 140,000 clones, under 90% of them seen just once. The sample was peripheral blood. These receptors all come from a human donor in a cohort sampled during active COVID-19.

The V call is TRBV11-2, the J call TRBJ2-1; D is undetermined. The germline V gene has CDR1 SGHAT and CDR2 FQNNGV. The CDR3 is 11 amino acids. V was cut by 1 base and J by 12 bases, with 7 bases left in between. CDR3 in DNA: TGTGCCAGCAGCTTAGGACAAAGGCAGTTCTTC. Translation gives CASSLGQRQFF.

The CDR3 loop reads CASSPLGGGWGETQYF. The CDR3 coding sequence is TGTGCCAGCAGTCCCCTCGGGGGGGGCTGGGGAGAGACCCAGTACTTC. The V and J genes are TRBV6-2 or TRBV6-3 and TRBJ2-5; 8 nucleotides align to TRBD2. Looked up from germline, CDR1 is MNHEY and CDR2 is SVGEGT. The CDR3 runs to 16 residues. V dropped 5 bases and J dropped 4; count of bases not matched to a gene: 12.

CDR3 sequence reads: CASSDSASGPLDEQYV. CDR3 in DNA: TGTGCCAGCAGTGACTCGGCTAGCGGACCTCTTGACGAGCAGTACGTC. The rearrangement uses TRBV6-4 and TRBJ2-7, with 7 nucleotides matching TRBD2. Trimming cost V 0 bases and J 5 bases; bases outside gene matches: 10. Germline CDR1 is MRHNA and CDR2 is SNTAGT. The CDR3 sequence is 16 residues long.

CDR3 DNA: TGTGCCAGCAGCGTTGCCCGGACAGGCTCTGGAAACACCATATATTTT. Protein: CASSVARTGSGNTIYF. The genes are TRBV11-3 and TRBJ1-3; 7 bases match TRBD1. The CDR3 sequence is 16 residues long. Per germline, CDR1 SGHNT and CDR2 YENEEA. The junction had 7 bases not matched to a gene; V was cut back by 5 bases and J by 0 bases.

This rearrangement joins TRBV4-2 to TRBJ2-3; tentatively, D is TRBD2 (5 bases). V lost 0 bases, J lost 6 bases, and 13 bases lay in between. Germline V lookup: CDR1 LGHNA, CDR2 YNFKEQ. CDR3 length: 15 amino acids. CDR3 sequence (DNA): TGTGCCAGCAGCCAAGATCCGACCCAGCGGGATACGCAGTATTTT. Amino acid sequence: CASSQDPTQRDTQYF.

V gene TRBV29-1 combines with J gene TRBJ1-2, with D uncertain. V was shortened by 4 bases and J by 8 bases, with 11 bases between the two germline ends. Germline CDR1 reads SQVTM; CDR2 reads ANQGSEA. The CDR3 is 11 amino acids. The CDR3 spells CSVGGEEGYTF. The CDR3 bases are TGCAGCGTTGGCGGAGAGGAGGGCTACACCTTC.

The CDR3 protein is CSAYGGNEQFF. The CDR3 DNA follows: TGCAGTGCTTACGGGGGGAATGAGCAGTTCTTC. V gene TRBV20-1 combines with J gene TRBJ2-1, with 7 bases matching TRBD2. Per germline, CDR1 DFQATT and CDR2 SNEGSKA (reference sequence). V was pared by 5 bases and J by 7 bases, with 2 bases of the junction left unmatched. The CDR3 loop spans 11 amino acids.

The V call is TRBV7-2, the J call TRBJ2-6; D gene uncertain. This CDR3 has 15 residues. Germline CDR1 and CDR2: SGHTA and FQGNSA. V was pared by 5 bases and J by 1 base, with 9 bases between. CDR3 bases: TGTGCCAGCAGCCCATACCGGTCTGGGGCCAACGTCCTGACTTTC. This sequence encodes CASSPYRSGANVLTF.

The chain recombines TRBV19 with TRBJ1-1; no clear D. The CDR3 extends over 13 amino acids. V gave up 5 bases and J gave up 1 base, with 8 bases separating them. CDR1 and CDR2 (germline): LNHDA, SQIVND (reference sequence). The CDR3 DNA reads as TGTGCCAGTAGTCCCAGGTGGAACACTGAAGCTTTCTTT. As protein: CASSPRWNTEAFF. Looking up the rest from reference TRBV19 and TRBJ1-1 gives the full variable domain: DGGITQSPKYLFRKEGQNVTLSCEQNLNHDAMYWYRQDPGQGLRLIYYSQIVNDFQKGDIAEGYSVSREKKESFPLTVTSAQKNPTAFYLCASSPRWNTEAFFGQGTRLTVV.

The chain recombines TRBV9 with TRBJ1-4; no clear D. Per germline, CDR1 SGDLS and CDR2 YYNGEE. V was clipped by 4 bases and J by 0 bases, with 16 bases between them. The CDR3 totals 17 residues. CDR3 DNA: TGTGCCAGCAGCCCGCGGGGATATTCAACAACTAATGAAAAACTGTTTTTT. It specifies CASSPRGYSTTNEKLFF.

This clone was recorded only once. The chain is built from TRBV19 and TRBJ2-2; D is perhaps TRBD1 (6 bases). With 4 bases removed from V and 6 bases from J, the gap between germline ends came to 15 bases. The germline V gene has CDR1 LNHDA and CDR2 SQIVND (reference sequence). This CDR3 has 15 residues. The CDR3 loop reads CASSTNGQTAGELFF. The DNA of the CDR3 is TGTGCCAGTAGTACTAACGGACAGACGGCCGGGGAGCTGTTTTTT.

The chain uses TRBV7-3 and TRBJ2-5; 9 nucleotides align to TRBD1. The germline V gene has CDR1 SGHTA and CDR2 FQGTGA. CDR3 length equals 13 residues. V was clipped by 5 bases and J by 9 bases; unmatched bases: 7. For the CDR3, the DNA is TGTGCCAGCAGCCGGGACAGGGAGGGAGCCCAGTACTTC. Its protein product is CASSRDREGAQYF.

V gene TRBV7-2 combines with J gene TRBJ1-4; tentative D call: TRBD1 (6 bases). The CDR3 covers 14 residues. Trimming removed 5 bases from V and 8 bases from J, with 15 bases in between. Germline assignment: CDR1 SGHTA and CDR2 FQGNSA. The CDR3 reads CASSQQGAREKLFF. The CDR3 nucleotides are TGTGCCAGCAGCCAACAGGGCGCTCGGGAAAAACTGTTTTTT.

The CDR3 DNA reads as TGTGCCAGTGGCAACAGGGTTTCCGGCGAGCAGTACTTC. It is translated as CASGNRVSGEQYF. V gene TRBV19 combines with J gene TRBJ2-7; D is possibly TRBD1 (6 bases). V was clipped by 8 bases and J by 6 bases, with 17 bases between them. CDR1 LNHDA and CDR2 SQIVND come from the germline V gene (reference sequence). This CDR3 is built from 13 residues.

A single count supports this clone. CDR3 in DNA: TGTGCCAGCAGCCCTCGGGATACGCAGTATTTT. Translation: CASSPRDTQYF. The V gene is TRBV12-3 or TRBV12-4, the J gene TRBJ2-3; D ambiguous. The CDR3 totals 11 residues. Trimming pared 6 bases from V and 6 bases from J, leaving 7 bases between.

The chain recombines TRBV7-9 with TRBJ1-1, with D perhaps matching TRBD1 (5 bases). The CDR3 has 14 amino acids. Trimming pared 2 bases from V and 6 bases from J, leaving 13 bases between. Germline assignment: CDR1 SEHNR and CDR2 FQNEAQ (reference sequence). The CDR3 sequence: CASSLLGGSAEAFF. CDR3 in DNA: TGTGCCAGCAGCTTACTGGGGGGGTCAGCTGAAGCTTTCTTT.

The chain is built from TRBV3-1 (or the pseudogene TRBV3-2) and TRBJ1-3, with TRBD1 identical over 7 bases. Germline V lookup: CDR1 LGHDT, CDR2 YNNKEL (reference sequence). There are 16 residues in the CDR3. V lost 2 bases and J lost 4; bases outside the gene matches: 8. The CDR3 DNA reads as TGTGCCAGCAGCCAAACGGACAGGACGAAGGGAAACACCATATATTTT. This encodes CASSQTDRTKGNTIYF.

V and J are TRBV11-3 and TRBJ2-3, with 7 bases lining up with TRBD2. Unmatched junction bases numbered 5, after V lost 5 bases and J lost 0 bases. This CDR3 region has 15 residues. Germline lookup yields CDR1 SGHNT and CDR2 YENEEA. The CDR3 sequence: CASSPGEGSTDTQYF. DNA for the CDR3: TGTGCCAGCAGCCCCGGGGAGGGGAGCACAGATACGCAGTATTTT.

The chain is built from TRBV7-6 and TRBJ2-1; no firm D call. Germline V CDR1 and CDR2: SGHVS, FNYEAQ. Trimming left V 4 bases short and J 8 bases short, with 18 bases between. The CDR3 totals 15 residues. As DNA, the CDR3 is TGTGCCAGCAGCTCCCTAGGAACCTATTTCCATGAGCAGTTCTTC. Its translation is CASSSLGTYFHEQFF.

This chain links TRBV7-9 with TRBJ2-3, with 9 bases identical to TRBD2. Trimming at V came to 5 bases and at J to 2 bases, leaving 8 bases not matched to a gene. From germline, CDR1 is SEHNR and CDR2 FQNEAQ (reference sequence). The CDR3 spans 16 residues. CDR3 loop: CASSPSGTRNTDTQYF. The CDR3 DNA reads as TGTGCCAGCAGCCCTAGCGGGACGAGGAACACAGATACGCAGTATTTT.

This clone was observed a few times. The genes are TRBV19 and TRBJ1-2; TRBD1 matches 8 bases. CDR1 is LNHDA, CDR2 SQIVND, per germline (reference sequence). The CDR3 loop spans 13 amino acids. V lost 4 bases to trimming and J lost 9 bases; unmatched junction nucleotides: 7. The CDR3 nucleotides read TGTGCCAGTAGTAGGTCCGGGACAGGCCGCTACACCTTC. This codes for CASSRSGTGRYTF.

This CDR3 reads CASSPRGILNTEAFF. The CDR3 DNA reads TGTGCCAGCAGCCCTAGAGGCATTCTGAACACTGAAGCTTTCTTT. The rearrangement links TRBV5-5 to TRBJ1-1; D not resolved. Germline lookup yields CDR1 SGHKS and CDR2 YYEKEE (reference sequence). There are 15 residues in the CDR3. V lost 4 bases to trimming and J lost 0 bases, with 13 bases between them. The variable domain in full, with the rest retrieved from reference TRBV5-5 and TRBJ1-1, is DAGVTQSPTHLIKTRGQQVTLRCSPISGHKSVSWYQQVLGQGPQFIFQYYEKEERGRGNFPDRFSARQFPNYSSELNVNALLLGDSALYLCASSPRGILNTEAFFGQGTRLTVV.

The CDR3 region has the DNA TGTGCCAGCAGCCAAGGGGGGCGAGCGGGAGGAGAGACCCAGTACTTC. It translates to CASSQGGRAGGETQYF. The chain recombines TRBV4-2 with TRBJ2-5; 9 bases are a match to TRBD2. The CDR3 is 16 residues long. Germline V CDR1 and CDR2: LGHNA, YNFKEQ. Trimming took 1 base from V and 4 from J; bases not matched to a gene: 7.

V and J are TRBV11-3 and TRBJ2-2, with a possible D match to TRBD1 (5 bases). The V end lost 6 bases, the J end lost 6 bases, and 11 bases lay between the germline ends. The germline gives CDR1 SGHNT, CDR2 YENEEA. CDR3 length: 13 amino acids. This chain's CDR3 is CASRNSGPGELFF. CDR3 sequence (DNA): TGTGCCAGCAGGAACTCAGGGCCCGGGGAGCTGTTTTTT.

V and J are TRBV3-1 (or the pseudogene TRBV3-2) and TRBJ2-5; D unclear. CDR3 length: 13 amino acids. V was shortened by 0 bases and J by 5 bases, with 7 bases between the two germline ends. Germline V gene lookup returns CDR1 LGHDT and CDR2 YNNKEL (reference sequence). This chain's CDR3 is CASSQEGRETQYF. The CDR3 DNA reads as TGTGCCAGCAGCCAAGAGGGCCGGGAGACCCAGTACTTC.

The rearrangement joins TRBV4-3 to TRBJ1-1, with 7 bases identical to TRBD1. V gave up 5 bases and J gave up 5 bases; unmatched junction bases: 5. The CDR3 covers 13 residues. Per the germline V gene, CDR1 is LGHNA and CDR2 is YSLEER. The CDR3 nucleotides are TGCGCCAGCAGCGGCGAGACAGGGACTGAAGCTTTCTTT. Encoded protein: CASSGETGTEAFF.

J is TRBJ1-1 and V is TRBV2, with D hard to call. CDR1 SNHLY and CDR2 FYNNEI come from the germline V gene. The ends were cut back, 6 bases at V and 2 bases at J, with 16 bases in the middle. The CDR3 runs 15 residues. The CDR3 DNA sequence: TGTGCCAGCAGACGGCAGGAGGCAGGTAACACTGAAGCTTTCTTT. This encodes CASRRQEAGNTEAFF.

The V gene is TRBV2, the J gene TRBJ1-2; the D gene is possibly TRBD1 (6 bases). CDR3 length equals 14 residues. V was shortened by 6 bases and J by 2 bases, with 13 bases between the two germline ends. From germline, CDR1 is SNHLY and CDR2 FYNNEI. CDR3 residues: CASRNRESNYGYTF. The CDR3 nucleotides read TGTGCCAGCAGAAACAGGGAATCGAACTATGGCTACACCTTC.

The genes are TRBV7-9 and TRBJ2-7, with unresolved D. Germline CDR1 is SEHNR and CDR2 is FQNEAQ (reference sequence). CDR3 length: 14 residues. V was cut by 1 base and J by 7 bases, with 14 bases left in between. The chain's CDR3 is CASSLDSPSLEQYF. CDR3 in DNA: TGTGCCAGCAGCTTAGACAGTCCCTCCCTGGAGCAGTACTTC.

This chain connects TRBV2 to TRBJ1-5; maybe TRBD1 (6 bases). The V gene lost 6 bases and the J gene lost 7 bases, with 19 bases spanning the gap. Germline V gene sequence: CDR1 SNHLY, CDR2 FYNNEI. The CDR3 consists of 15 residues. CDR3 in amino acids: CASRGMGGPWQPQHF. In DNA form, the CDR3 reads TGTGCCAGCAGAGGGATGGGGGGGCCATGGCAGCCCCAGCATTTT. Variable domain in full (rest from reference TRBV2 and TRBJ1-5): EPEVTQTPSHQVTQMGQEVILRCVPISNHLYFYWYRQILGQKVEFLVSFYNNEISEKSEIFDDQFSVERPDGSNFTLKIRSTKLEDSAMYFCASRGMGGPWQPQHFGDGTRLSIL.

This chain uses TRBV28 with TRBJ1-1, with D unresolved. CDR3 length equals 16 residues. Trimming removed 2 bases from V and 0 bases from J, with 13 bases in between. Germline-derived CDR1 and CDR2 are MDHEN and SYDVKM. DNA of the CDR3: TGTGCCAGCAGTTTAGTTGGTCGAGGCCTGAACACTGAAGCTTTCTTT. It yields the protein CASSLVGRGLNTEAFF.